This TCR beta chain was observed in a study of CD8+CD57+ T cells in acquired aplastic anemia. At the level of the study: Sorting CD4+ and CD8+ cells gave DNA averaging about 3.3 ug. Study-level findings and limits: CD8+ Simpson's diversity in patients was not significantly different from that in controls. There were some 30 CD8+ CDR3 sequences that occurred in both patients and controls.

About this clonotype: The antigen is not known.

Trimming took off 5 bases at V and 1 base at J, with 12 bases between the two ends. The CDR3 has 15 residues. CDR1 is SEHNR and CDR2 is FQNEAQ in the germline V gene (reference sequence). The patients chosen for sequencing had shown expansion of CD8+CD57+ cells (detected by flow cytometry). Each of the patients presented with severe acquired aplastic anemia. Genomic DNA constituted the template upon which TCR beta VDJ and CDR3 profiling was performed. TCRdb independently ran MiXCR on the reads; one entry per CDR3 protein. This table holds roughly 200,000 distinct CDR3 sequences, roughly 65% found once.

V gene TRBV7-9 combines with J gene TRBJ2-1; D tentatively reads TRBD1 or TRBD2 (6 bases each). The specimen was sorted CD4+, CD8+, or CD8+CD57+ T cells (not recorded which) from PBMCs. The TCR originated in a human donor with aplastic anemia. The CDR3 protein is CASSRGGISYNEQFF. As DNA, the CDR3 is TGTGCCAGCAGCCGAGGGGGGATATCCTACAATGAGCAGTTCTTC.